These T cell receptor beta chains were read from a single sample in a study of CD8 T cells in acute hepatitis C reinfection. Some clones are missing from TCRdb's copy, which holds only in-frame ones; the method was immunoSEQ multiplex PCR. This sample has 30,000 to 45,000 clones, with roughly 85% found just once. The sample comprised naive CD8+ T cells from PBMCs. These receptors all stem from a young woman who spontaneously cleared hepatitis C infection. The CDR3 runs from the conserved cysteine through the conserved F or W. Each record gives: D gene, V gene, clone size, J gene, CDR3 DNA, CDR3 protein. D genes are given only for firm matches. A row's size may be missing; if present it is once, few, many or a size class.

D: .
V: TRBV29-1
size: once
J: TRBJ1-2
DNA: TGCAGCGTTGAAGATCGGACAGATTCTTATGGCTACACCTTC
CDR3: CSVEDRTDSYGYTF

D: .
V: TRBV13
size: few
J: TRBJ2-7
DNA: TGTGCCAGCAGCTTAGGCGGGGTGGTCTACGAGCAGTACTTC
CDR3: CASSLGGVVYEQYF

D: TRBD1
V: TRBV11-2
size: .
J: TRBJ2-7
DNA: TGTGCCAGCAGCTGGGGGACAGACGTCGAGCAGTACTTC
CDR3: CASSWGTDVEQYF

D: .
V: TRBV2
size: .
J: TRBJ1-4
DNA: TGTGCCAGCAAAGGGCCCGGAGGCAAACTGTTTTTT
CDR3: CASKGPGGKLFF

D: TRBD1
V: TRBV2
size: once
J: TRBJ1-6
DNA: TGTGCCAGCAGTACCAGGGGGCCCGATTCACCCCTCCACTTT
CDR3: CASSTRGPDSPLHF

D: .
V: TRBV6-4
size: .
J: TRBJ2-1
DNA: TGTGCCAGCAGTGACTCGACTGGGCATGAGCAGTTCTTC
CDR3: CASSDSTGHEQFF

D: TRBD2
V: TRBV19
size: .
J: TRBJ2-7
DNA: TGTGCCACCCAAGCTAGCGGGGCCTCCTACGAGCAGTACTTC
CDR3: CATQASGASYEQYF

D: TRBD1
V: TRBV29-1
size: .
J: TRBJ2-1
DNA: TGCAGCGTTGGCGGACAGGGGCCTTACAATGAGCAGTTCTTC
CDR3: CSVGGQGPYNEQFF

D: .
V: TRBV6-5
size: .
J: TRBJ2-7
DNA: TGTGCCAGCAGTTCTCCCTACGAGCAGTACTTC
CDR3: CASSSPYEQYF

D: .
V: TRBV19
size: .
J: TRBJ2-7
DNA: TGTGCCAGTAGTATAGAGGACGGGCCCCCGACCTACGAGCAGTACTTC
CDR3: CASSIEDGPPTYEQYF

D: .
V: TRBV7-9
size: .
J: TRBJ2-5
DNA: TGTGCCAGCAGCTCCCTCGGAGCGGGACATCTCAATCAAGAGACCCAGTACTTC
CDR3: CASSSLGAGHLNQETQYF

D: .
V: TRBV29-1
size: .
J: TRBJ1-2
DNA: TGCACCCCCTATCGAGGGGTTGGCTACACCTTC
CDR3: CTPYRGVGYTF

D: .
V: TRBV2
size: .
J: TRBJ1-5
DNA: TGTGCCAGCAGTGAAGGTCGTCAAAATAGGCCCCAGCATTTT
CDR3: CASSEGRQNRPQHF

D: TRBD2
V: TRBV4-1
size: .
J: TRBJ2-7
DNA: TGCGCCAGCAGCCCAACTAGCGAATCCCTCTACGAGCAGTACTTC
CDR3: CASSPTSESLYEQYF

D: .
V: TRBV4-1
size: .
J: TRBJ2-5
DNA: TGCGCCAGCAGCCAAGGTCGCGGGGAGACCCAGTACTTC
CDR3: CASSQGRGETQYF

D: TRBD1
V: TRBV6-6
size: .
J: TRBJ2-5
DNA: TGTGCCAGCAGATCCGATTTACGCCTGGACAGGGGAACCCAGTACTTC
CDR3: CASRSDLRLDRGTQYF

D: .
V: TRBV6-6
size: .
J: TRBJ1-5
DNA: TGTGCCAGCAGTCCGGGGGGGAACAATCAGCCCCAGCATTTT
CDR3: CASSPGGNNQPQHF

D: TRBD1
V: TRBV28
size: .
J: TRBJ2-5
DNA: TGTGCCAGCAGTTTCCCCCCCCTCGGGACAGACCAAGAGACCCAGTACTTC
CDR3: CASSFPPLGTDQETQYF

D: .
V: TRBV19
size: .
J: TRBJ2-7
DNA: TGTGCCAGTAGTTTTAGGGGCCGAGTCTACGAGCAGTACTTC
CDR3: CASSFRGRVYEQYF

D: .
V: TRBV28
size: .
J: TRBJ2-5
DNA: TGTGCCAGCAGTCCCCCCGGTCTAGAAGAGACCCAGTACTTC
CDR3: CASSPPGLEETQYF

D: .
V: TRBV28
size: .
J: TRBJ1-5
DNA: TGTGCCAGCAGCTTAAATCAGCCCCAGCATTTT
CDR3: CASSLNQPQHF

D: .
V: TRBV7-2
size: .
J: TRBJ2-7
DNA: TGTGCCAGCAGCGGGGAATTTGGGTCACAACCCTACGAGCAGTACTTC
CDR3: CASSGEFGSQPYEQYF

D: .
V: TRBV27
size: .
J: TRBJ2-6
DNA: TGTGCCAGCCGAAGTGGGGCCAACGTCCTGACTTTC
CDR3: CASRSGANVLTF

D: .
V: TRBV11-2
size: .
J: TRBJ2-7
DNA: TGTGCCAGCAGCCCATGGGGCGGTAGCTCCTACGAGCAGTACTTC
CDR3: CASSPWGGSSYEQYF

D: TRBD2
V: TRBV4-1
size: .
J: TRBJ2-1
DNA: TGCGCCAGCAGCTCAGCGGGATTTGACAATGAGCAGTTCTTC
CDR3: CASSSAGFDNEQFF

D: .
V: TRBV7-6
size: .
J: TRBJ2-1
DNA: TGTGCCAGCAGCACCGAACCGGGACACCATAACAATGAGCAGTTCTTC
CDR3: CASSTEPGHHNNEQFF

D: TRBD2
V: TRBV7-9
size: .
J: TRBJ2-3
DNA: TGTGCCAGCAGCTCACCGAAGGGACTAGCGGGAGGTGATACGCAGTATTTT
CDR3: CASSSPKGLAGGDTQYF